One sample yielded the 18 T cell receptor beta chains listed below, sequenced in a study of cytomegalovirus exposure and HLA in healthy donors. Some clones are missing from TCRdb's copy, which holds only in-frame ones; the method was immunoSEQ multiplex PCR. In the table there are around 150,000 clones, about 90% of which are singletons. The specimen was PBMCs. Source of these receptors: a woman aged 18-35 years in good health and CMV-seropositive.

The chain is built from TRBV2 and TRBJ1-4, with TRBD1 identical over 9 bases. V shed 6 bases and J 7 bases; nucleotides not matched to a gene: 9. CDR1 is SNHLY and CDR2 is FYNNEI in the germline V gene. The CDR3 has 15 residues. CDR3 DNA: TGTGCCAGCAGACGCACCCGGGACAGGGTTGAAAAACTGTTTTTT. The encoded protein is CASRRTRDRVEKLFF. Variable domain in full (rest from reference TRBV2 and TRBJ1-4): EPEVTQTPSHQVTQMGQEVILRCVPISNHLYFYWYRQILGQKVEFLVSFYNNEISEKSEIFDDQFSVERPDGSNFTLKIRSTKLEDSAMYFCASRRTRDRVEKLFFGSGTQLSVL.

This chain joins TRBV5-1 and TRBJ1-1, with 7 bases lining up with TRBD1. Trimming took 3 bases from V and 0 from J; bases not matched to a gene: 5. The CDR3 contains 15 residues. Germline V lookup: CDR1 SGHRS, CDR2 YFSETQ. The CDR3 DNA is TGCGCCAGCAGCTACAGGGGTTCTTTGAACACTGAAGCTTTCTTT. Protein sequence: CASSYRGSLNTEAFF.

This sequence joins TRBV2 and TRBJ2-6; 7 bases are shared with TRBD1. The CDR3 spans 14 residues. Germline CDR1 is SNHLY and CDR2 is FYNNEI. J was trimmed by 2 bases and V by 6 bases; bases with no gene match: 1. The CDR3 here is CASRGTAGANVLTF. The DNA of the CDR3 is TGTGCCAGCAGGGGGACAGCTGGGGCCAACGTCCTGACTTTC.

This chain connects TRBV25-1 to TRBJ1-2; 7 positions agree with TRBD1. CDR1 and CDR2 from the germline V gene are MGHDK and SYGVNS. CDR3 size: 15 residues. Trimming at V came to 3 bases and at J to 3 bases, leaving 7 bases not matched to a gene. The CDR3 protein is CASSDNRGLYYGYTF. In nucleotides, the CDR3 is TGTGCCAGCAGTGACAACAGGGGCCTTTACTATGGCTACACCTTC.

The chain combines TRBV19 with TRBJ1-5; TRBD1 might be the D (5 bases). Germline CDR1 and CDR2: LNHDA and SQIVND (reference sequence). Trimming removed 3 bases from V and 1 base from J, with 10 bases in between. The CDR3 sequence is 15 residues long. The CDR3 spells CASSMGLKSNQPQHF. As DNA, the CDR3 is TGTGCCAGTAGTATGGGGCTGAAGAGCAATCAGCCCCAGCATTTT.

This chain connects TRBV27 to TRBJ1-5; D not certain. The CDR3 totals 13 residues. Deletions cut 4 bases from V and 3 bases from J, with 7 bases between. Per the germline V gene, CDR1 is MNHEY and CDR2 is SMNVEV (reference sequence). CDR3 region: CASSSGYNQPQHF. The CDR3 coding sequence is TGTGCCAGCAGTTCGGGATACAATCAGCCCCAGCATTTT.

V is TRBV28 and J is TRBJ2-1, with D tentatively TRBD2 (6 bases). V was shortened by 3 bases and J by 6 bases, with 9 bases between the two germline ends. Looked up from germline, CDR1 is MDHEN and CDR2 is SYDVKM. The CDR3 contains 13 residues. The CDR3, as DNA: TGTGCCAGCAGTTTGGGGGGACGCAATGAGCAGTTCTTC. It is translated as CASSLGGRNEQFF.

The chain combines TRBV4-1 with TRBJ2-5; 7 positions match TRBD1. Trimming took 0 bases from V and 4 from J; bases not matched to a gene: 5. CDR1 is MGHRA and CDR2 is YSYEKL in the germline V gene. The CDR3 contains 15 residues. CDR3: CASSQENRGGETQYF. DNA for the CDR3: TGCGCCAGCAGCCAAGAAAACAGGGGCGGAGAGACCCAGTACTTC.

The J gene is TRBJ2-2, the V gene TRBV5-4; perhaps TRBD1 as D (5 bases). The CDR3 is 14 residues long. CDR1 is SGHNT and CDR2 is YYREEE in the germline V gene (reference sequence). The V end was cut by 3 bases, the J end by 5 bases, with 11 bases between. For the CDR3, the DNA is TGTGCCAGCAGCTCGGCAGGGTCTACCGGGGAGCTGTTTTTT. Translating it yields CASSSAGSTGELFF.

This clone was recorded only once. The V gene is TRBV20-1, the J gene TRBJ2-7; D possibly corresponds to TRBD1 (5 bases). The V gene's germline CDR1 is DFQATT and CDR2 SNEGSKA (reference sequence). The CDR3 has 11 residues. The DNA for the CDR3 is TGCAGCCACCAAAGGGGCTACGAGCAGTACTTC. It is translated as CSHQRGYEQYF.

V gene TRBV19 combines with J gene TRBJ2-7; 11 nucleotides match TRBD1. Germline loops: CDR1 LNHDA, CDR2 SQIVND (reference sequence). The CDR3 spans 13 residues. Trimming took 6 bases from V and 3 from J; bases not matched to a gene: 1. In DNA form, the CDR3 reads TGTGCCAGTAGGGGACAGGGGGTCTACGAGCAGTACTTC. Its translation is CASRGQGVYEQYF.

The V gene is TRBV9, the J gene TRBJ2-1; a weak D match, TRBD1 (6 bases). V lost 0 bases and J 3 bases, leaving 10 bases between the germline ends. Germline CDR1 is SGDLS and CDR2 is YYNGEE. The CDR3 consists of 15 residues. The CDR3 DNA reads as TGTGCCAGCAGCGTAGCCCAGGGGCGCTACAATGAGCAGTTCTTC. This translates into CASSVAQGRYNEQFF.

The chain uses TRBV23-1 and TRBJ1-2; perhaps TRBD1 as D (6 bases). TRBV23-1 is labeled an ORF, and its function is uncertain. V was clipped by 3 bases and J by 0 bases, with 17 bases between them. This CDR3 spans 17 amino acids. CDR3 coding DNA: TGCGCCAGCAGTCATCGGAACAGGGAAAAGGCTAACTATGGCTACACCTTC. Residues: CASSHRNREKANYGYTF.

V usage is TRBV4-1 and J usage is TRBJ1-3; TRBD1 agrees at 9 bases. Trimming removed 0 bases from V and 4 bases from J; junction bases left unmatched: 4. The CDR3 has 16 amino acids. Germline loops: CDR1 MGHRA, CDR2 YSYEKL. The chain's CDR3 is CASSQDGTGIGNTIYF. CDR3 DNA sequence: TGCGCCAGCAGCCAAGATGGGACAGGGATCGGAAACACCATATATTTT.

The gene calls are TRBV21-1 and TRBJ2-5; the table's D gene call, TRBD1, was not cross checked with the DNA. TRBV21-1 is listed as a pseudogene. The CDR3 loop spans 16 amino acids. The CDR3 spells CASDSQGNGRRETQYF. CDR3 coding DNA: TGTGCCAGCGACTCACAGGGGAACGGCCGCCGAGAGACCCAGTACTTC.

The chain joins TRBV5-1 to TRBJ2-3; D gene ambiguous. There are 14 residues in the CDR3. Per the germline V gene, CDR1 is SGHRS and CDR2 is YFSETQ. The V end was cut by 4 bases, the J end by 6 bases, with 15 bases between. The DNA for the CDR3 is TGCGCCAGCAGCCAAGAACCCGACGGGGATACGCAGTATTTT. This encodes CASSQEPDGDTQYF.

V and J are TRBV6-1 and TRBJ1-2, with 9 bases fitting TRBD1. The CDR3 consists of 14 residues. V dropped 7 bases and J dropped 4; count of bases not matched to a gene: 7. Germline CDR1 reads MNHNS; CDR2 reads SASEGT. CDR3 DNA: TGTGCCAGCATCCCCGGGACAGGGATCTATGGCTACACCTTC. It yields the protein CASIPGTGIYGYTF.

This sequence joins TRBV30 and TRBJ2-2; tentative D call: TRBD2 (5 bases). Looked up from germline, CDR1 is GTSNPN and CDR2 is SVGIG (reference sequence). This CDR3 has 15 amino acids. V lost 0 bases, J lost 4 bases, and 12 bases lay in between. CDR3 region: CAWSVGRARTGELFF. The CDR3 DNA is TGTGCCTGGAGTGTAGGGCGGGCTCGCACCGGGGAGCTGTTTTTT.